These T cell receptor beta chains were read from a single sample in a study of OX40 agonist ivuxolimab in advanced cancers. Method: immunoSEQ multiplex PCR; TCRdb's copy keeps in-frame clones and lacks some. The sample yields about 79,000 clones, 90% seen once. Sequences were derived from CD4+ or CD8+ T cells sorted from blood, sampled in a trial of the OX40 agonist ivuxolimab. Receptors originate from an adult with an advanced solid tumor such as melanoma, head and neck, liver or kidney cancer. The CDR3 runs from the conserved cysteine through the conserved F or W. Each record gives: CDR3 protein, clone size, V gene, J gene. Clone size is not always given. Where it is, it says once, few, many or a class for expanded clones.

cdr3_aa: CASSSEGAQQYF
clone_size: NA
v_call: TRBV5-1
j_call: TRBJ2-7

cdr3_aa: CASSPAGTGGYEQYF
clone_size: NA
v_call: TRBV18
j_call: TRBJ2-7

cdr3_aa: CASSSPDRGNYGYTF
clone_size: NA
v_call: TRBV27
j_call: TRBJ1-2

cdr3_aa: CASKGTSPRQYF
clone_size: NA
v_call: TRBV6-1
j_call: TRBJ2-5

cdr3_aa: CASRRGGLGDTQYF
clone_size: NA
v_call: TRBV6-5
j_call: TRBJ2-3

cdr3_aa: CASSQEGTQYF
clone_size: NA
v_call: TRBV4-1
j_call: TRBJ2-5

cdr3_aa: CASKRGPAGGEQFF
clone_size: NA
v_call: TRBV27
j_call: TRBJ2-1

cdr3_aa: CASSSPLRGPTDTQYF
clone_size: NA
v_call: TRBV28
j_call: TRBJ2-3

cdr3_aa: CSVEVATRGETQYF
clone_size: NA
v_call: TRBV29-1
j_call: TRBJ2-5

cdr3_aa: CASSTSGHTDTQYF
clone_size: NA
v_call: TRBV5-1
j_call: TRBJ2-3

cdr3_aa: CASSLWDRNTGELFF
clone_size: NA
v_call: TRBV6-4
j_call: TRBJ2-2

cdr3_aa: CASSYRGLAGPGELFF
clone_size: once
v_call: TRBV6-5
j_call: TRBJ2-2

cdr3_aa: CASSGNRGSNSPLHF
clone_size: few
v_call: TRBV9
j_call: TRBJ1-6

cdr3_aa: CAWSVRSTNYGYTF
clone_size: NA
v_call: TRBV30
j_call: TRBJ1-2

cdr3_aa: CASSQTGDSNQPQHF
clone_size: NA
v_call: TRBV5-1
j_call: TRBJ1-5

cdr3_aa: CASSGGLAETGELFF
clone_size: NA
v_call: TRBV25-1
j_call: TRBJ2-2

cdr3_aa: CASSQNGGMETQYF
clone_size: NA
v_call: TRBV7-7
j_call: TRBJ2-5

cdr3_aa: CASSFVMTGGAEAFF
clone_size: NA
v_call: TRBV5-5
j_call: TRBJ1-1

cdr3_aa: CASSVATVNTGELFF
clone_size: NA
v_call: TRBV9
j_call: TRBJ2-2

cdr3_aa: CASSLTGADTQYF
clone_size: NA
v_call: TRBV18
j_call: TRBJ2-3

cdr3_aa: CASSPRAGNSPLHF
clone_size: few
v_call: TRBV2
j_call: TRBJ1-6

cdr3_aa: CASSPMGSYNEQFF
clone_size: NA
v_call: TRBV11-2
j_call: TRBJ2-1

cdr3_aa: CATRVGEGNEKLFF
clone_size: NA
v_call: TRBV2
j_call: TRBJ1-4

cdr3_aa: CASTTQMRPLHF
clone_size: few
v_call: TRBV7-9
j_call: TRBJ1-6

cdr3_aa: CASRTPGHSPLHF
clone_size: NA
v_call: TRBV6-5
j_call: TRBJ1-6

cdr3_aa: CASSLGGGEESPLHF
clone_size: few
v_call: TRBV7-2
j_call: TRBJ1-6

cdr3_aa: CASSPRVGNSGNTIYF
clone_size: NA
v_call: TRBV7-2
j_call: TRBJ1-3

cdr3_aa: CASSLGTSGRQETQYF
clone_size: NA
v_call: TRBV7-8
j_call: TRBJ2-5

cdr3_aa: CASSLNGYNEQFF
clone_size: NA
v_call: TRBV7-7
j_call: TRBJ2-1

cdr3_aa: CSVPRPPQETQYF
clone_size: NA
v_call: TRBV29-1
j_call: TRBJ2-5

cdr3_aa: CASSRQGEETQYF
clone_size: NA
v_call: TRBV19
j_call: TRBJ2-5

cdr3_aa: CASSPGSLAVNTGELFF
clone_size: NA
v_call: TRBV7-9
j_call: TRBJ2-2

cdr3_aa: CASRFTTGSGEKLFF
clone_size: NA
v_call: TRBV6-1
j_call: TRBJ1-4

cdr3_aa: CASSLNFAVEGVAKNIQYF
clone_size: NA
v_call: TRBV5-5
j_call: TRBJ2-4

cdr3_aa: CASSDTGLNTEAFF
clone_size: NA
v_call: TRBV6-1
j_call: TRBJ1-1

cdr3_aa: CASSSAGTSGNTIYF
clone_size: NA
v_call: TRBV28
j_call: TRBJ1-3

cdr3_aa: CASSGALAGGSDTQYF
clone_size: NA
v_call: TRBV14
j_call: TRBJ2-3

cdr3_aa: CASSDRGATNEKLFF
clone_size: NA
v_call: TRBV6-1
j_call: TRBJ1-4

cdr3_aa: CACSLAGGSYEQYF
clone_size: NA
v_call: TRBV30
j_call: TRBJ2-7

cdr3_aa: CASRETSGGANEQFF
clone_size: NA
v_call: TRBV11-2
j_call: TRBJ2-1

cdr3_aa: CASSTSSSDPGELFF
clone_size: NA
v_call: TRBV9
j_call: TRBJ2-2